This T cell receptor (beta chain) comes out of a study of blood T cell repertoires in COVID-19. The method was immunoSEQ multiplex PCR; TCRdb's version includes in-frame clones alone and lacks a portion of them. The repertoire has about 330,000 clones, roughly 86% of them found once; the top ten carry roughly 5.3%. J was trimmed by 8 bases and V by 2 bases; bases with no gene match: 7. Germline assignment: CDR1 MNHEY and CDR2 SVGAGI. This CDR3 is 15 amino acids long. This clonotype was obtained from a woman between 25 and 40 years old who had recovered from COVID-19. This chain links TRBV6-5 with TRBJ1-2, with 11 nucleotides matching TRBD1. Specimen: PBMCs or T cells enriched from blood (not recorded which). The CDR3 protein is CASSYPGQGARGYTF. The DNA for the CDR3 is TGTGCCAGCAGTTACCCTGGACAGGGGGCGCGAGGCTACACCTTC.